A single sample is the source of the 21 T cell receptor beta chains below, sequenced in a study of blood T cell repertoires in COVID-19. The repertoire was sequenced with immunoSEQ multiplex PCR; TCRdb's copy has only in-frame clones and lacks some. The profile shows more than 75,000 clones, around 82% of them singletons. Sample: peripheral blood. All receptors derive from a man aged 55 to 70 with acute or convalescent COVID-19.

This clone is a singleton in its sample. The CDR3 region is CASSQRRNTIYF. DNA for the CDR3: TGTGCCAGCAGTCAGAGGCGAAACACCATATATTTT. This chain connects TRBV5-8 to TRBJ1-3; D remains unclear. The V gene's germline CDR1 is SGHTS and CDR2 YDEGEE. The CDR3 consists of 12 residues. V dropped 5 bases and J dropped 5 bases, with 8 bases sitting between them.

The rearrangement links TRBV28 to TRBJ2-7; 7 bases fit TRBD1. The ends lost 2 bases at V and 0 bases at J; junction bases unmatched: 7. From germline, CDR1 is MDHEN and CDR2 SYDVKM. The CDR3 is 16 residues long. The CDR3 region has the DNA TGTGCCAGCAGTTTACCGGGACAGATTCTCTCCTACGAGCAGTACTTC. It encodes CASSLPGQILSYEQYF.

On this clone itself: The junction departs from germline at one end; a sequencing error may be responsible. This chain connects TRBV7-7 to TRBJ2-7; 8 positions match TRBD1. Germline V gene sequence: CDR1 SSHAT, CDR2 FNYEAQ (reference sequence). This CDR3 is 13 amino acids long. CDR3 amino acids: CASSSQGGSEQYF. The CDR3 DNA follows: TGTGCTAGCAGCTCACAGGGGGGAAGCGAGCAGTACTTC.

The chain uses TRBV6-5 and TRBJ1-1; 7 bases agree with TRBD1. CDR1 is MNHEY, CDR2 SVGAGI, per germline. The CDR3 loop spans 13 amino acids. V was pared by 8 bases and J by 5 bases, with 8 bases of the junction left unmatched. CDR3 amino acids: CASGKGAVTEAFF. As DNA, the CDR3 is TGTGCCAGCGGAAAGGGGGCTGTGACTGAAGCTTTCTTT.

The chain carries TRBV15 and TRBJ1-6, with 12 bases lining up with TRBD1. CDR3 length equals 19 residues. Germline V CDR1 and CDR2: LNHNV, YYDKDF (reference sequence). V shed 3 bases and J 8 bases; nucleotides not matched to a gene: 14. CDR3 sequence: CATSSKRVGQGARDSPLHF. The CDR3 DNA follows: TGTGCCACCAGCAGTAAACGAGTGGGACAGGGGGCGAGGGATTCACCCCTCCACTTT.

The sample holds a few counts of this clone. This chain uses TRBV5-1 with TRBJ2-7; TRBD2 might be the D (5 bases). V lost 0 bases and J 0 bases, leaving 10 bases between the germline ends. CDR3 length equals 15 residues. CDR1 and CDR2 (germline): SGHRS, YFSETQ. CDR3 in amino acids: CASSLEPGSSYEQYF. DNA for the CDR3: TGCGCCAGCAGCTTGGAACCGGGATCCTCCTACGAGCAGTACTTC.

This sequence joins TRBV23-1 and TRBJ1-6; TRBD1 might be the D (5 bases). TRBV23-1 is placed among ORFs of uncertain function. Between the trimmed V and J ends, which lost 4 bases and 8 bases, there was a span of 12 bases. There are 14 residues in the CDR3. CDR3 in amino acids: CASSLGAPDSPLHF. As DNA, the CDR3 is TGCGCCAGCAGTCTTGGGGCCCCGGATTCACCCCTCCACTTT.

This chain joins TRBV5-6 and TRBJ2-1; D is unclear. The CDR3 is 13 residues long. The ends were cut back, 1 base at V and 9 bases at J, with 11 bases in the middle. CDR1 SGHDT and CDR2 YYEEEE come from the germline V gene. The CDR3, as DNA: TGTGCCAGCAGCTTGACTTCCCCTACTGAGCAGTTCTTC. This translates into CASSLTSPTEQFF.

This chain links TRBV6-2 or TRBV6-3 with TRBJ2-1; 9 nucleotides align to TRBD1. J gave up 15 bases and V 6 bases, and 9 bases lay outside the gene matches. Germline CDR1 reads MNHEY; CDR2 reads SVGEGT. The CDR3 sequence is 12 residues long. CDR3 sequence (DNA): TGTGCCAGCAGCAAGACAGGGGGTTTATTGTTCTTC. Amino acid sequence: CASSKTGGLLFF.

The chain uses TRBV4-1 and TRBJ1-4, with a tentative D call TRBD1 (6 bases). Trimming cost V 0 bases and J 8 bases, with 13 bases left between them. The length of the CDR3 is 15 residues. Per germline, CDR1 MGHRA and CDR2 YSYEKL. CDR3 nucleotides: TGCGCCAGCAGCCAAGAGGCAGGGGTACGCGAAAAACTGTTTTTT. Residues: CASSQEAGVREKLFF.

The rearrangement links TRBV24-1 to TRBJ1-3, with TRBD1 matching over 9 bases. Germline V gene sequence: CDR1 KGHDR, CDR2 SFDVKD. Trimming at V came to 4 bases and at J to 5 bases, leaving 5 bases not matched to a gene. The CDR3 runs to 15 residues. CDR3 bases: TGTGCCACCAGTGACGCGGGGACAGGGCGAAACACCATATATTTT. It encodes CATSDAGTGRNTIYF.

This rearrangement joins TRBV12-3 or TRBV12-4 to TRBJ2-6, with unresolved D. V was pared by 7 bases and J by 0 bases, with 4 bases between. The CDR3 sequence is 13 residues long. The CDR3 nucleotides read TGTGCCAGCATCCTCTCTGGGGCCAACGTCCTGACTTTC. Translation gives CASILSGANVLTF.

In this sample, this clone turned up a few times. V is TRBV28 and J is TRBJ1-1; unclear D gene. The CDR3 extends over 13 amino acids. Germline assignment: CDR1 MDHEN and CDR2 SYDVKM. Deletions cut 6 bases from V and 4 bases from J, with 12 bases between. CDR3 bases: TGTGCCAGCAGCCCCGGCGGCCGCACTGAAGCTTTCTTT. Its translation is CASSPGGRTEAFF.

DNA of the CDR3: TGCAGTGCTAGTGGGGGGCGTTCTGAAGCTTTCTTT. This gives the protein CSASGGRSEAFF. The chain joins TRBV20-1 to TRBJ1-1; tentatively, D is TRBD1 (6 bases). The germline gives CDR1 DFQATT, CDR2 SNEGSKA (reference sequence). V was cut by 3 bases and J by 6 bases, with 11 bases left in between. The CDR3 runs 12 residues.

The rearrangement joins TRBV6-5 to TRBJ2-7; D unclear. The ends were cut back, 6 bases at V and 9 bases at J, with 12 bases in the middle. The CDR3 runs 11 residues. From germline, CDR1 is MNHEY and CDR2 SVGAGI. CDR3 sequence: CASSLAGGQYF. CDR3 nucleotide sequence: TGTGCCAGCAGCCTTGCCGGTGGGCAGTACTTC.

The V call is TRBV24-1, the J call TRBJ2-6; D call uncertain. In germline, CDR1 is KGHDR, CDR2 SFDVKD. The CDR3 loop spans 13 amino acids. V lost 8 bases and J lost 4, with 8 bases in between. In DNA, the CDR3 is TGTGCCACCACTAACGTAGGGGCCAACGTCCTGACTTTC. This sequence encodes CATTNVGANVLTF.

The V call is TRBV6-1, the J call TRBJ1-3; D possibly corresponds to TRBD1 (5 bases). V shed 2 bases and J shed 1 base, with 9 bases lying between them. Germline V gene lookup returns CDR1 MNHNS and CDR2 SASEGT. This CDR3 has 15 amino acids. DNA for the CDR3: TGTGCCAGCAGTGAAAGGGCAGGGTCTGGAAACACCATATATTTT. It codes for CASSERAGSGNTIYF.

This CDR3 is CASSYRGRPGQPQHF. The CDR3 nucleotides read TGTGCCAGCAGTTACAGGGGGCGCCCCGGTCAGCCCCAGCATTTT. This chain connects TRBV6-5 to TRBJ1-5, with 7 bases that match TRBD1. Germline assignment: CDR1 MNHEY and CDR2 SVGAGI. V was pared by 2 bases and J by 6 bases, with 7 bases of the junction left unmatched. This CDR3 region has 15 residues.

The chain recombines TRBV4-2 with TRBJ1-3, with TRBD1 matching over 8 bases. V gave up 0 bases and J gave up 4 bases; unmatched junction bases: 8. The CDR3 totals 17 residues. Germline CDR1 LGHNA, CDR2 YNFKEQ. The CDR3 sequence is CASSQDITGGAGNTIYF. The CDR3 region has the DNA TGTGCCAGCAGCCAAGATATTACAGGGGGTGCGGGAAACACCATATATTTT.

CDR3 region: CATPGLKKKKETQYF. CDR3 in DNA: TGTGCCACGCCGGGACTAAAGAAAAAGAAAGAGACCCAGTACTTC. The chain combines TRBV21-1 with TRBJ2-5; TRBD2 was called by the table and not checked on the DNA. TRBV21-1 is classified as a pseudogene. The CDR3 length is 15 residues.

The V and J genes are TRBV4-3 and TRBJ2-2; TRBD1 matches at 7 bases. The CDR3 contains 17 residues. Germline CDR1 LGHNA, CDR2 YSLEER. The trim removed 0 bases at V and 5 bases at J, leaving 9 bases unmatched. The CDR3: CASSQESVARGTGELFF. The CDR3, as DNA: TGCGCCAGCAGCCAAGAAAGCGTAGCCAGGGGGACCGGGGAGCTGTTTTTT.